The rows below give T cell receptor beta chains drawn from one sample of a study of blood T cell repertoires in COVID-19. Profiled with immunoSEQ multiplex PCR; TCRdb holds only in-frame clones, not every one. The sample consists of 130,000 to 150,000 clones, about nine tenths of them appearing once. Specimen: peripheral blood. Receptors originate from a man between 45 and 60 years old who had recovered from COVID-19. CDR3s include the opening cysteine and the closing phenylalanine or tryptophan. The D gene is left open where the match is weak. Only some rows state a clone size, as once, few, many or a class for expanded clones.

j_call: TRBJ2-2
d_call: NA
v_call: TRBV27
clone_size: few
cdr3_aa: CASSLAGKTGELFF
cdr3_nt: TGTGCCAGCAGTTTGGCAGGGAAGACCGGGGAGCTGTTTTTT

j_call: TRBJ1-4
d_call: NA
v_call: TRBV3-1/TRBV3-2
clone_size: NA
cdr3_aa: CASSQDLAYGVKLFF
cdr3_nt: TGTGCCAGCAGCCAAGATTTAGCTTATGGCGTAAAACTGTTTTTT

j_call: TRBJ1-2
d_call: NA
v_call: TRBV5-4
clone_size: NA
cdr3_aa: CASSSRVGPRANYGYTF
cdr3_nt: TGTGCCAGCAGCTCCAGGGTGGGGCCACGAGCTAACTATGGCTACACCTTC

j_call: TRBJ1-1
d_call: TRBD1
v_call: TRBV3-1/TRBV3-2
clone_size: NA
cdr3_aa: CASSRRDRKNTEAFF
cdr3_nt: TGTGCCAGCAGCCGAAGGGACAGAAAAAACACTGAAGCTTTCTTT

j_call: TRBJ2-7
d_call: TRBD1
v_call: TRBV11-2
clone_size: NA
cdr3_aa: CASTGQGRTHEQYF
cdr3_nt: TGTGCCAGCACCGGACAGGGGAGAACCCACGAGCAGTACTTC

j_call: TRBJ1-2
d_call: NA
v_call: TRBV5-5
clone_size: NA
cdr3_aa: CASSVEGTDSYGYTF
cdr3_nt: TGTGCCAGCAGCGTGGAAGGGACTGACAGCTATGGCTACACCTTC

j_call: TRBJ1-6
d_call: TRBD1
v_call: TRBV11-2
clone_size: NA
cdr3_aa: CASSSFTGGGSPLHF
cdr3_nt: TGTGCCAGCAGCAGCTTCACAGGGGGCGGATCACCCCTCCACTTT

j_call: TRBJ2-2
d_call: NA
v_call: TRBV5-1
clone_size: NA
cdr3_aa: CASSNPRANTGELFF
cdr3_nt: TGCGCCAGCAGCAATCCCAGGGCGAACACCGGGGAGCTGTTTTTT

j_call: TRBJ2-7
d_call: TRBD1
v_call: TRBV5-1
clone_size: NA
cdr3_aa: CASSPDRVAYEQYF
cdr3_nt: TGCGCCAGCAGCCCGGACAGGGTAGCCTACGAGCAGTACTTC

j_call: TRBJ2-3
d_call: TRBD1
v_call: TRBV19
clone_size: NA
cdr3_aa: CASSMGQGLTDTQYF
cdr3_nt: TGTGCCAGTAGTATGGGACAGGGCCTCACAGATACGCAGTATTTT